This T cell receptor (beta chain) was retrieved from a study of cytomegalovirus exposure and HLA in healthy donors. Study-level background: Early release data held around 80 million unique TCRs from HLA-typed donors. Among 398 genotyped donors, 65% to 90% fell in the Caucasian-associated ancestry cluster. Overall study findings and caveats: An observed cluster of highly shared sequence variants was recorded as a likely sequencing artifact.

Sampled while nominally healthy, donors likely had unrecorded immune exposures. A word on this clone: Antigen unknown.

The V gene end was trimmed by 3 bases and the J gene end by 4 bases; junction bases not matched to a gene: 2. The CDR3 is made up of 15 amino acids. A multiplex PCR was run with 60 Vbeta primers and 13 Jbeta primers. Profiling relied on immunoSEQ multiplex PCR, and the TCRdb table lists in-frame clones only, not all of them. This sample has 140,000 to 150,000 clones, with roughly 75% found just once. The V call is TRBV23-1, the J call TRBJ2-1; 11 bases line up with TRBD1. TRBV23-1 falls under the ORF class, with uncertain function. The sequenced sample consisted of PBMCs. This receptor was obtained from a female donor in good health and CMV-seronegative. The CDR3 bases are TGCGCCAGCAGTCATCGGGACAGGGGGTACAATGAGCAGTTCTTC. Its translation: CASSHRDRGYNEQFF.